This is a list of T cell receptor beta chains from one sample in a study of PD-L1 blockade in urothelial cancer. Produced via immunoSEQ multiplex PCR; TCRdb's table is partial and in-frame only. The table records 85,000 to 130,000 clones, about nine tenths of them present only once. The sequences come from PBMCs, collected around atezolizumab (anti-PD-L1) treatment. Receptors originate from an elderly woman with urothelial cancer. Each CDR3 is given with its conserved first and last residue. D genes are given only for firm matches. The listing skips clone size in some rows; elsewhere it reads once, few, many or a size class.

v_gene	j_gene	d_gene	abundance	CDR3nt	CDR3aa
TRBV28	TRBJ2-7	TRBD1	NA	TGTGCCAGCAGTTTATCGTCACCGGGACAGGGACCCTACGAGCAGTACTTC	CASSLSSPGQGPYEQYF
TRBV10-3	TRBJ2-3	NA	NA	TGTGCCATCCAAGCGGGCCTGGGAGATACGCAGTATTTT	CAIQAGLGDTQYF
TRBV9	TRBJ2-7	TRBD1	NA	TGTGCCAGCAGCGCCGGGACAGGGTTCTACGAGCAGTACTTC	CASSAGTGFYEQYF
TRBV28	TRBJ1-2	TRBD1	NA	TGTGCCAGCAGTTCCGGACAGGGGGCGCAAGGGTATGGCTACACCTTC	CASSSGQGAQGYGYTF
TRBV28	TRBJ2-5	NA	NA	TGTGCCAGCAGCGTCCTACAAGAGACCCAGTACTTC	CASSVLQETQYF
TRBV30	TRBJ1-4	TRBD1	NA	TGTGCCTGGAGTGTAAAAGGGACAGCTGAAAAACTGTTTTTT	CAWSVKGTAEKLFF
TRBV5-1	TRBJ1-1	TRBD1	NA	TGCGCCAGCAGCTTGGTAGGGACAGGGAGAATGAACACTGAAGCTTTCTTT	CASSLVGTGRMNTEAFF
TRBV2	TRBJ1-1	NA	few	TGTGCCAGCAGTGATAACAGGGACGCGATCTTT	CASSDNRDAIF
TRBV5-1	TRBJ1-1	TRBD1	once	TGCGCCAGCAGACCGGACAGGCAGAACACTGAAGCTTTCTTT	CASRPDRQNTEAFF
TRBV5-1	TRBJ2-7	NA	few	TGCGCCAGCAGCTTGGGGGGAAGGAGGGACGACGAGCAGTACTTC	CASSLGGRRDDEQYF
TRBV19	TRBJ2-7	TRBD2	NA	TGTGCCAGTAGTATCAGACTAGCGGGAGCTCCTCTGGATCGGAGGGAGCAGTACTTC	CASSIRLAGAPLDRREQYF